Below, 26 T cell receptor beta chains from the same sample are listed, as sequenced in a study of human T cells and chemical hapten exposure. TCRdb processed the RACE reads anew with MiXCR; each CDR3 protein has one entry. The sample lists roughly 82,000 distinct CDR3 sequences; approximately 12% were seen once. Described time point: patch test 1, 2 weeks after DPC sensitization. Treatment defined: therapeutic diphenylcyclopropenone sensitization with weekly scalp DPC. The sequencing here drew on whole blood, taken in connection with sensitization to the hapten diphenylcyclopropenone (DPC). The receptors originated from a woman aged 60-75 years with alopecia areata. Some clones in this sample may be carry-over from other donors' samples.

There are many counts of this clonotype. The rearrangement uses TRBV18 and TRBJ1-4; unclear D gene. Germline V gene sequence: CDR1 KGHSH, CDR2 LQKENI. Trimming took 3 bases from V and 8 from J, leaving 16 bases between them. This CDR3 spans 15 amino acids. Here the CDR3 reads CASSPDLQAGEKLFF. The CDR3 DNA is TGTGCCAGCTCACCGGACTTGCAGGCCGGCGAAAAACTGTTTTTT.

The sample holds many counts of this clonotype. V gene TRBV5-5 combines with J gene TRBJ1-1; tentatively, D is TRBD1 (5 bases). This CDR3 comprises 13 residues. Germline CDR1 is SGHKS and CDR2 is YYEKEE (reference sequence). The V and J ends lost 1 base and 1 base respectively, with 5 bases between them. Here the CDR3 reads CASSLRGNTEAFF. In DNA, the CDR3 is TGTGCCAGCAGCTTGAGGGGGAACACTGAAGCTTTCTTT.

Concerning this clonotype itself: This clone may be a read error of a much larger clone one base away. The chain's CDR3 is CVSSNRYEQYF. CDR3 DNA: TGTGTCAGCAGCAACCGCTACGAGCAGTACTTC. The chain is built from TRBV7-6 and TRBJ2-7; unclear D gene. Germline-derived CDR1 and CDR2 are SGHVS and FNYEAQ. This CDR3 spans 11 amino acids.

CDR3 DNA: TGTGCCAGCAGCCTGGACCGACTAAGGGCTGAAGCTTTCTTT. It is translated as CASSLDRLRAEAFF. The chain has TRBV2 and TRBJ1-1, with D unresolved. With 6 bases removed from V and 6 bases from J, the gap between germline ends came to 17 bases. Germline CDR1 and CDR2: SNHLY and FYNNEI. The CDR3 covers 14 residues.

This clonotype has only a few counts. The chain has TRBV21-1 and TRBJ1-1; TRBD1 reflects the table's D call only, with no check against the DNA. TRBV21-1 is tagged as a pseudogene. CDR3 size: 13 residues. CDR3 coding DNA: TGTGCCAGCAGCAAAGTTTGTGAGGGGGAAGCTTTCTTT. It is translated as CASSKVCEGEAFF.

V and J are TRBV18 and TRBJ2-3; unclear D gene. Trimming took 0 bases from V and 1 from J, leaving 11 bases between them. This CDR3 is 16 amino acids long. The germline V gene encodes CDR1 KGHSH and CDR2 LQKENI. The CDR3 here is CASSPPWTRGTDTQYF. CDR3 DNA: TGTGCCAGCTCACCACCGTGGACCCGTGGCACAGATACGCAGTATTTT.

About this clonotype: A read error may account for a junction end that differs from germline. The V call is TRBV7-9, the J call TRBJ2-7; D gene ambiguous. The length of the CDR3 is 12 residues. CDR1 is SEHNR and CDR2 is FQNEAQ in the germline V gene (reference sequence). CDR3 nucleotides: TGTGCCAGCAGCGACCGGACCTCCGTAGGGCACTTC. Protein: CASSDRTSVGHF.

This clonotype was seen more than once but under ten times. This chain links TRBV7-3 with TRBJ1-1; weak D call: TRBD1 (6 bases). This CDR3 contains 14 residues. Trimming took 5 bases from V and 0 from J, leaving 10 bases between them. Germline V gives CDR1 SGHTA, CDR2 FQGTGA. The CDR3 sequence is CASSVDSLNTEAFF. Here the CDR3 DNA reads TGTGCCAGCAGCGTGGACAGTTTGAACACTGAAGCTTTCTTT. Together with reference TRBV7-3 and TRBJ1-1, the CDR3 gives the full variable domain: GAGVSQTPSNKVTEKGKYVELRCDPISGHTALYWYRQSLGQGPEFLIYFQGTGAADDSGLPNDRFFAVRPEGSVSTLKIQRTERGDSAVYLCASSVDSLNTEAFFGQGTRLTVV.

V is TRBV3-1 and J is TRBJ1-6, with TRBD1 identical over 8 bases. CDR1 is LGHDT and CDR2 is YNNKEL in the germline V gene (reference sequence). The V and J ends lost 4 bases and 2 bases, in that order; junction bases with no gene match: 4. This CDR3 has 16 residues. This CDR3 is CASSRKTGAYNSPLHF. Written as DNA, the CDR3 is TGTGCCAGCAGCCGAAAGACAGGGGCCTATAATTCACCCCTCCACTTT.

This clonotype has at least ten counts. V usage is TRBV7-9 and J usage is TRBJ2-1; a weak D match, TRBD1 (5 bases). The germline gives CDR1 SEHNR, CDR2 FQNEAQ (reference sequence). V was trimmed by 1 base and J by 6 bases, leaving 10 bases between them. The CDR3 runs to 14 residues. The CDR3 bases are TGTGCCAGCAGCTTAGGTCAGGGCAGCAATGAGCAGTTCTTC. Protein sequence: CASSLGQGSNEQFF.

This chain joins TRBV29-1 and TRBJ1-2; no firm D call. The CDR3 loop spans 13 amino acids. Per germline, CDR1 SQVTM and CDR2 ANQGSEA. V dropped 3 bases and J dropped 8 bases, with 16 bases sitting between them. The CDR3 protein is CSVDTVSYEGYTF. The CDR3 DNA is TGCAGCGTTGACACTGTAAGCTATGAGGGCTACACCTTC.

Ten or more counts support this clonotype. The rearrangement links TRBV4-1 to TRBJ1-1, with D tentatively TRBD1 (5 bases). This CDR3 has 16 amino acids. In germline, CDR1 is MGHRA, CDR2 YSYEKL. V was pared by 2 bases and J by 1 base, with 14 bases between. DNA for the CDR3: TGCGCCAGCAGCCAACCGATCCTGACAGCGAACACTGAAGCTTTCTTT. Protein: CASSQPILTANTEAFF.

This clonotype was recorded only once. The chain joins TRBV5-1 to TRBJ2-5; TRBD2 is a possible D gene (6 bases). The CDR3 spans 16 residues. Germline CDR1 SGHRS, CDR2 YFSETQ. With 4 bases removed from V and 1 base from J, the gap between germline ends came to 17 bases. The CDR3 loop reads CASSPGRTTPQETQYF. The CDR3 DNA follows: TGCGCCAGCAGCCCCGGACGGACTACCCCCCAAGAGACCCAGTACTTC.

This chain links TRBV11-3 with TRBJ2-3, with unresolved D. Trimming pared 9 bases from V and 1 base from J, leaving 14 bases between. The CDR3 is 14 residues long. From germline, CDR1 is SGHNT and CDR2 YENEEA. In DNA, the CDR3 is TGTGCCAGGAGCCCTCGCGGAGGCACAGATACGCAGTATTTT. Its protein is CARSPRGGTDTQYF.

In this sample, this clonotype turned up a few times. The chain recombines TRBV7-9 with TRBJ1-1; D gene unclear. CDR1 is SEHNR, CDR2 FQNEAQ, per germline (reference sequence). The CDR3 runs 11 residues. The V end lost 2 bases, the J end lost 10 bases, and 8 bases lay between the germline ends. The CDR3 protein is CASSLRGGAFF. CDR3 in DNA: TGTGCCAGCAGCTTACGGGGTGGAGCTTTCTTT.

The chain links TRBV18 to TRBJ1-5, with D unresolved. V was pared by 0 bases and J by 5 bases, with 2 bases between. Germline V gene data show CDR1 as KGHSH and CDR2 as LQKENI. The CDR3 contains 12 residues. The CDR3 region is CASSPPDQPQHF. As DNA, the CDR3 is TGTGCCAGCTCACCACCGGATCAGCCCCAGCATTTT. Looking up the rest from reference TRBV18 and TRBJ1-5 gives the full variable domain: NAGVMQNPRHLVRRRGQEARLRCSPMKGHSHVYWYRQLPEEGLKFMVYLQKENIIDESGMPKERFSAEFPKEGPSILRIQQVVRGDSAAYFCASSPPDQPQHFGDGTRLSIL.

The chain is built from TRBV20-1 and TRBJ2-1, with D tentatively TRBD2 (6 bases). This CDR3 is 14 amino acids long. V was clipped by 1 base and J by 6 bases, with 13 bases between them. Germline lookup yields CDR1 DFQATT and CDR2 SNEGSKA (reference sequence). The CDR3 is CSARGTTFGNEQFF. In DNA form, the CDR3 reads TGCAGTGCTAGAGGGACTACCTTTGGCAATGAGCAGTTCTTC.

The chain has TRBV5-1 and TRBJ2-3; a possible D gene is TRBD2 (6 bases). Trimming stripped 2 bases from V and 4 bases from J, with 17 bases between. Germline CDR1 is SGHRS and CDR2 is YFSETQ. CDR3 length: 16 amino acids. The CDR3 protein is CASSFGNGGRSDTQYF. The CDR3 region has the DNA TGCGCCAGCAGCTTTGGTAACGGGGGTCGGTCAGATACGCAGTATTTT.

V gene TRBV11-2 combines with J gene TRBJ2-7; 8 bases align to TRBD1. Trimming at V came to 5 bases and at J to 2 bases, leaving 8 bases not matched to a gene. The CDR3 spans 15 residues. CDR1 is SGHAT, CDR2 FQNNGV, per germline. CDR3 sequence: CASSLIGQGPYEQYF. The CDR3, as DNA: TGTGCCAGCAGCCTGATTGGACAGGGACCCTACGAGCAGTACTTC.

This clonotype has more than one count but fewer than ten. The V call is TRBV5-1, the J call TRBJ1-5; D remains unclear. The V gene lost 4 bases and the J gene lost 4 bases, with 15 bases spanning the gap. The CDR3 spans 15 residues. The germline V gene encodes CDR1 SGHRS and CDR2 YFSETQ. This chain's CDR3 is CASSHLGEPNQPQHF. The CDR3 nucleotides are TGCGCCAGCAGCCACCTGGGTGAACCAAATCAGCCCCAGCATTTT.

This clonotype was seen many times. The V and J genes are TRBV10-2 and TRBJ2-5; D unclear. V shed 0 bases and J shed 5 bases, with 7 bases lying between them. The CDR3 loop spans 13 amino acids. Germline V gene data show CDR1 as WSHSY and CDR2 as SAAADI. As DNA, the CDR3 is TGCGCCAGCAGTGAGTCGATGGGGGAGACCCAGTACTTC. It codes for CASSESMGETQYF.

The chain combines TRBV6-5 with TRBJ1-2, with 7 bases aligning to TRBD1. The trim removed 4 bases at V and 8 bases at J, leaving 16 bases unmatched. Germline loops: CDR1 MNHEY, CDR2 SVGAGI. CDR3 length: 16 amino acids. The CDR3 protein is CASSSETGRAISGYTF. CDR3 bases: TGTGCCAGCAGTTCCGAGACAGGGAGGGCTATTTCGGGCTACACCTTC.

This sequence joins TRBV7-9 and TRBJ2-4; 9 bases are a match to TRBD2. The CDR3 length is 16 residues. Germline V gene lookup returns CDR1 SEHNR and CDR2 FQNEAQ (reference sequence). V was pared by 2 bases and J by 6 bases, with 8 bases of the junction left unmatched. The chain's CDR3 is CASSLSGAGGGNIQYF. The DNA of the CDR3 is TGTGCCAGCAGCTTAAGTGGAGCGGGGGGTGGAAACATTCAGTACTTC.

The V and J genes are TRBV30 and TRBJ1-2; D remains ambiguous. V lost 1 base to trimming and J lost 5 bases, with 5 bases between them. From germline, CDR1 is GTSNPN and CDR2 SVGIG (reference sequence). This CDR3 has 11 amino acids. The CDR3 protein is CAWSDRYGYTF. CDR3 in DNA: TGTGCCTGGAGTGACCGTTATGGCTACACCTTC.

V usage is TRBV10-2 and J usage is TRBJ2-3; D gene uncertain. The V and J ends lost 11 bases and 4 bases respectively, with 10 bases between them. Per germline, CDR1 WSHSY and CDR2 SAAADI. The CDR3 has 11 residues. Written as DNA, the CDR3 is TGCGCCGTAGAGGACCCAGATACGCAGTATTTT. Translating it yields CAVEDPDTQYF.

Only a few counts were recorded for this clonotype. The chain combines TRBV29-1 with TRBJ2-3; 9 bases are shared with TRBD1. Germline V CDR1 and CDR2: SQVTM, ANQGSEA. The trim removed 3 bases at V and 4 bases at J, leaving 2 bases unmatched. This CDR3 is built from 13 residues. The CDR3 DNA is TGCAGCGTTGATGGACAGGGGCCAGATACGCAGTATTTT. It encodes CSVDGQGPDTQYF.